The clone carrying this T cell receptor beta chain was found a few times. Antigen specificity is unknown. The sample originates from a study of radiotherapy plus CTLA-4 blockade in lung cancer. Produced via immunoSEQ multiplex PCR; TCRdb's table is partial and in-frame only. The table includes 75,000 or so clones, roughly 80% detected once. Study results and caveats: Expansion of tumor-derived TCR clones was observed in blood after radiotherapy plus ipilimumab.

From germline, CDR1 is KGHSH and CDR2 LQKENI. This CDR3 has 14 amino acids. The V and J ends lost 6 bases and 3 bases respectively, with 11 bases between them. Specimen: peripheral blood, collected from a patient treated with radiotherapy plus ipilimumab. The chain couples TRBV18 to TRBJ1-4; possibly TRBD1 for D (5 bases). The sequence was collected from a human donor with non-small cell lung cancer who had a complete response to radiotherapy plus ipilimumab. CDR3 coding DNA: TGTGCCAGCTCTGGGGACCGAGCTAATGAAAAACTGTTTTTT. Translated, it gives CASSGDRANEKLFF.